What follows are 8 T cell receptor beta chains derived from one specimen sequenced in a study of Graves' ophthalmopathy and Graves' hyperthyroidism. Amplified material comprised TCR beta CDR3 regions derived from RNA transcripts. HTBI-primed RT-PCR formed the first round, and a multiplex PCR formed the second. TCRdb reprocessed the multiplex PCR reads via MiXCR and lists one record per CDR3 protein. Of a few hundred thousand distinct CDR3 sequences listed, roughly 39% are singletons. Specimen: peripheral blood or thyroid tissue (not recorded which). The receptors shown here come from an adult man with Graves' hyperthyroidism.

The chain combines TRBV29-1 with TRBJ2-2, with TRBD1 as a possible D gene (5 bases). Germline CDR1 and CDR2: SQVTM and ANQGSEA. CDR3 size: 11 residues. This chain's CDR3 is CSFQGTGELFF. CDR3 bases: TGCAGTTTTCAGGGAACCGGGGAGCTGTTTTTT.

In the case of this clonotype: A read error may be the cause here, since a much bigger clone is one base away. V usage is TRBV12-3 or TRBV12-4 and J usage is TRBJ1-6; 8 nucleotides match TRBD1. The V gene end was trimmed by 2 bases and the J gene end by 8 bases; junction bases not matched to a gene: 2. This CDR3 contains 14 residues. The CDR3 region is CASSLQGAYSPLHF. The CDR3 coding sequence is TGTGCCAGCAGTTTACAGGGGGCCTATTCACCCCTCCACTTT.

This clonotype was counted ten times or more. The chain recombines TRBV16 with TRBJ1-1; D ambiguous. With 0 bases removed from V and 0 bases from J, the gap between germline ends came to 5 bases. The CDR3 is made up of 14 amino acids. Per the germline V gene, CDR1 is KGHSY and CDR2 is FQNENV. CDR3 DNA sequence: TGTGCCAGCAGCCAATCTTTGGTGAACACTGAAGCTTTCTTT. Its translation: CASSQSLVNTEAFF.

The V call is TRBV2, the J call TRBJ2-7; D call uncertain. The J call is uncertain, as TRBJ2-1 better fits the DNA end. Germline V gene lookup returns CDR1 SNHLY and CDR2 FYNNEI. This CDR3 comprises 13 residues. CDR3 nucleotides: TGTGCCAGCAGTGTTACCGCGTACAATGAGCAGTTCTTC. Translation gives CASSVTAYNEQFF.

This clonotype came up many times. V gene TRBV20-1 combines with J gene TRBJ1-5; D is undetermined. This CDR3 comprises 15 residues. Germline lookup yields CDR1 DFQATT and CDR2 SNEGSKA (reference sequence). The germline V and J ends were trimmed by 6 bases and 2 bases, with 17 bases remaining between them. The CDR3 coding sequence is TGCAGTGCGAGAACCGACTCTATGGGCAATCAGCCCCAGCATTTT. It is translated as CSARTDSMGNQPQHF.

This clonotype occurred many times. The genes are TRBV24-1 and TRBJ1-2; 7 bases map to TRBD1. Germline CDR1 KGHDR, CDR2 SFDVKD. This CDR3 contains 13 residues. Trimming took 4 bases from V and 6 from J; bases not matched to a gene: 4. The CDR3 DNA reads TGTGCCACCAGTGAAACAGGGGCGGATGGCTACACCTTC. Its protein is CATSETGADGYTF.

The chain employs TRBV28 and TRBJ1-2; 7 bases line up with TRBD1. CDR3 length: 14 amino acids. Germline values: CDR1 MDHEN, CDR2 SYDVKM. Trimming removed 6 bases from V and 4 bases from J; junction bases left unmatched: 8. CDR3 protein: CASRETGSGYGYTF. CDR3 in DNA: TGTGCCAGCAGGGAGACAGGGTCCGGCTATGGCTACACCTTC.

This clonotype was counted many times. This rearrangement joins TRBV6-5 to TRBJ1-2; a possible D gene is TRBD1 (6 bases). The CDR3 has 15 residues. Trimming cost V 0 bases and J 6 bases, with 14 bases left between them. Germline CDR1 and CDR2: MNHEY and SVGAGI. The CDR3 loop is CASSYSGRGFNGYTF. In DNA, the CDR3 is TGTGCCAGCAGTTACTCGGGCAGGGGTTTCAATGGCTACACCTTC.